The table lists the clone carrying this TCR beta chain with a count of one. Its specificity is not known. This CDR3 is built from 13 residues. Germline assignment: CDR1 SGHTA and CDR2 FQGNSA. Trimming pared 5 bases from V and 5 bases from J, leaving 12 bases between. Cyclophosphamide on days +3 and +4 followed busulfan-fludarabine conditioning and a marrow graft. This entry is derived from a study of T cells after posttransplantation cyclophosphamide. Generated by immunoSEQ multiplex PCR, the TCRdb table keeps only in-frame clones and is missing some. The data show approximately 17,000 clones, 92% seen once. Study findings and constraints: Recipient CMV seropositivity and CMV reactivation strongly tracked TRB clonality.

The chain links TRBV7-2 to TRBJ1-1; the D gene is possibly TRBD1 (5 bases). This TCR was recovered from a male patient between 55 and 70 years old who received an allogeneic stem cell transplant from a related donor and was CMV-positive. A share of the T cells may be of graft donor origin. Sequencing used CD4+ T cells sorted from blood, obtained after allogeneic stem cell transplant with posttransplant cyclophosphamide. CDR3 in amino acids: CASSGQAGTEAFF. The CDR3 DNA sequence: TGTGCCAGCAGCGGACAAGCAGGGACTGAAGCTTTCTTT.